This TCR beta chain derives from a study of T-cell memory formation after mild COVID-19. Overall study context: Largely donor-specific TCR clusters were found.

In this sample, this clonotype is medium-sized. One entry per CDR3 protein, called by TCRdb with MiXCR from the 5' RACE reads. The sample has tens of thousands of distinct CDR3 sequences, 25% to 30% seen once. This CDR3 is 15 amino acids long. V was pared by 0 bases and J by 3 bases, with 1 base of the junction left unmatched. Germline CDR1 MNHEY, CDR2 SVGEGT. This clonotype was obtained from a man aged 18 to 30 who had mild COVID-19 (a few samples of this study predate the infection). Cell type and time point are not known. V gene TRBV6-2 or TRBV6-3 combines with J gene TRBJ2-7, with 11 bases aligning to TRBD1. The sample was PBMCs or a T cell subset sorted from them (not recorded which). The CDR3, as DNA: TGTGCCAGCAGTTACTCCGGGACAGGGGGCTACGAGCAGTACGTC. As protein: CASSYSGTGGYEQYV.